The 25 T cell receptor beta chains below come from one sample, sequenced in a study of shared clonotypes between healthy human individuals. Clones were sequenced by immunoSEQ multiplex PCR, and TCRdb holds only the in-frame ones, with some missing. The sample records about 750,000 clones, around 93% being singletons. CD45RO-negative CD8 cells positively selected for CCR7 made up the naive population, which excluded terminally differentiated effector memory CD45RA+ cells. Material: naive CD8+ T cells sorted from blood. The receptors were sampled from a man aged 30-40 years in good health.

The gene calls are TRBV27 and TRBJ2-1; D is possibly TRBD1 (6 bases). The CDR3 extends over 16 amino acids. Germline loops: CDR1 MNHEY, CDR2 SMNVEV (reference sequence). The V and J ends lost 2 bases and 5 bases respectively, with 16 bases between them. CDR3 region: CASSLLGARTDNEQFF. The CDR3 DNA sequence: TGTGCCAGCAGTTTACTGGGGGCCCGTACGGACAATGAGCAGTTCTTC.

The chain links TRBV5-4 to TRBJ1-2; possibly TRBD1 for D (6 bases). Germline lookup yields CDR1 SGHNT and CDR2 YYREEE (reference sequence). The ends were cut back, 3 bases at V and 6 bases at J, with 15 bases in the middle. This CDR3 has 14 residues. DNA for the CDR3: TGTGCCAGCAGCTCTGTTGGGACATCTCATGGCTACACCTTC. Translated, it gives CASSSVGTSHGYTF.

J is TRBJ2-5 and V is TRBV7-6; D is undetermined. Germline V gene lookup returns CDR1 SGHVS and CDR2 FNYEAQ. The CDR3 sequence is 13 residues long. V lost 5 bases and J lost 5, with 12 bases in between. CDR3 protein: CASSALVRETQYF. CDR3 coding DNA: TGTGCCAGCAGCGCCCTGGTAAGGGAGACCCAGTACTTC.

The genes are TRBV6-6 and TRBJ2-7, with D perhaps matching TRBD1 (6 bases). Germline V gives CDR1 MNHNY, CDR2 SVGAGI (reference sequence). The length of the CDR3 is 14 residues. Deletions cut 6 bases from V and 3 bases from J, with 15 bases between. CDR3 nucleotides: TGTGCCAGCAGCCCCCTAACAGGGAGCTACGAGCAGTACTTC. It codes for CASSPLTGSYEQYF.

The CDR3 DNA follows: TGTGCCAGCAGCTTAGGTCTCAGGGGGAACACTGAAGCTTTCTTT. Its protein product is CASSLGLRGNTEAFF. The V and J genes are TRBV11-2 and TRBJ1-1; weak D call: TRBD1 (6 bases). The CDR3 has 15 residues. V lost 1 base to trimming and J lost 1 base, with 10 bases between them. Germline V lookup: CDR1 SGHAT, CDR2 FQNNGV. Drawing the rest from reference TRBV11-2 and TRBJ1-1, the complete variable domain is EAGVAQSPRYKIIEKRQSVAFWCNPISGHATLYWYQQILGQGPKLLIQFQNNGVVDDSQLPKDRFSAERLKGVDSTLKIQPAKLEDSAVYLCASSLGLRGNTEAFFGQGTRLTVV.

V usage is TRBV4-2 and J usage is TRBJ2-2; D is ambiguous. In germline, CDR1 is LGHNA, CDR2 YNFKEQ. V was cut by 0 bases and J by 0 bases, with 8 bases left in between. This CDR3 region has 16 residues. The CDR3 spells CASSQDLRANTGELFF. Here the CDR3 DNA reads TGTGCCAGCAGCCAAGATTTACGGGCGAACACCGGGGAGCTGTTTTTT.

With respect to this clone: Other DNA sequences within the sample encode an identical CDR3. The chain has TRBV27 and TRBJ2-2; 7 positions agree with TRBD2. Germline V gives CDR1 MNHEY, CDR2 SMNVEV (reference sequence). The V segment lost 3 bases and the J segment 7 bases; nucleotides outside the gene matches: 2. This CDR3 contains 13 residues. In nucleotides, the CDR3 is TGTGCCAGCAGTTTCGGGGGGAGCGGGGAGCTGTTTTTT. As protein: CASSFGGSGELFF.

The chain joins TRBV29-1 to TRBJ2-3; the match to TRBD2 covers 11 bases. V lost 4 bases to trimming and J lost 6 bases; unmatched junction nucleotides: 9. Germline values: CDR1 SQVTM, CDR2 ANQGSEA. CDR3 length: 15 amino acids. DNA of the CDR3: TGCAGCGTTGGAAAGTCGACTAGCGGGACGGATACGCAGTATTTT. Translated: CSVGKSTSGTDTQYF.

This clone was found once. V and J are TRBV6-6 and TRBJ2-7, with TRBD2 as a possible D gene (5 bases). V was clipped by 4 bases and J by 5 bases, with 9 bases between them. This CDR3 comprises 12 residues. In germline, CDR1 is MNHNY, CDR2 SVGAGI (reference sequence). The DNA of the CDR3 is TGTGCCAGCAGTTGGCCGGGAAACGAGCAGTACTTC. It yields the protein CASSWPGNEQYF.

The genes are TRBV28 and TRBJ2-2, with D perhaps matching TRBD1 (5 bases). The CDR3 loop spans 16 amino acids. V lost 4 bases and J 0 bases, leaving 12 bases between the germline ends. In germline, CDR1 is MDHEN, CDR2 SYDVKM. In DNA, the CDR3 is TGTGCCAGCAGTTCGAGACAGTTTCCGAACACCGGGGAGCTGTTTTTT. Encoded protein: CASSSRQFPNTGELFF.

The chain is built from TRBV7-2 and TRBJ2-3; perhaps TRBD1 as D (5 bases). Germline V CDR1 and CDR2: SGHTA, FQGNSA. The ends were cut back, 1 base at V and 2 bases at J, with 13 bases in the middle. The CDR3 extends over 16 amino acids. CDR3 sequence reads: CASSLGPDRYTDTQYF. The DNA for the CDR3 is TGTGCCAGCAGCTTAGGCCCAGACAGATACACAGATACGCAGTATTTT.

Regarding this clone: At one boundary the junction diverges from the germline segment, which might be a read error. V gene TRBV4-3 combines with J gene TRBJ1-3; D remains unclear. CDR3 length: 13 amino acids. Germline lookup yields CDR1 LGHNA and CDR2 YSLEER. CDR3 in DNA: TGCGCCAGCAGCCAAGATAATGGAGACACCATATATTTT. Residues: CASSQDNGDTIYF.

The chain recombines TRBV5-5 with TRBJ2-7, with a tentative D call TRBD1 (5 bases). Germline-derived CDR1 and CDR2 are SGHKS and YYEKEE (reference sequence). The CDR3 has 12 amino acids. V was cut by 4 bases and J by 7 bases, with 12 bases left in between. In nucleotides, the CDR3 is TGTGCCAGCAGCGAGCAGGGTGTGGAGCAGTACTTC. It encodes CASSEQGVEQYF.

The chain recombines TRBV30 with TRBJ2-2, with D maybe TRBD2 (6 bases). CDR3 length: 15 residues. Trimming took off 0 bases at V and 4 bases at J, with 12 bases between the two ends. CDR1 GTSNPN and CDR2 SVGIG come from the germline V gene (reference sequence). The DNA of the CDR3 is TGTGCCTGGAGTGTTGTAGCGGTGGTCACCGGGGAGCTGTTTTTT. Protein: CAWSVVAVVTGELFF.

J is TRBJ2-1 and V is TRBV7-9; D possibly corresponds to TRBD2 (6 bases). The CDR3 has 16 amino acids. From germline, CDR1 is SEHNR and CDR2 FQNEAQ (reference sequence). V lost 3 bases and J 1 base, leaving 13 bases between the germline ends. This chain's CDR3 is CASSLAGGRSYNEQFF. CDR3 DNA sequence: TGTGCCAGCAGCTTGGCTGGTGGGAGGTCCTACAATGAGCAGTTCTTC.

The rearrangement joins TRBV7-2 to TRBJ2-1, with TRBD2 matching 11 bases. There are 15 residues in the CDR3. Losses at the gene ends were 5 bases for V and 8 bases for J; bases not matched to a gene: 8. The germline V gene has CDR1 SGHTA and CDR2 FQGNSA. The CDR3 sequence is CASSAPSGGTDEQFF. In nucleotides, the CDR3 is TGTGCCAGCAGCGCCCCTAGCGGGGGGACGGATGAGCAGTTCTTC.

The chain combines TRBV29-1 with TRBJ2-3; D may be TRBD1 or TRBD2 (5 bases each). The CDR3 has 15 residues. Germline CDR1 SQVTM, CDR2 ANQGSEA. Trimming removed 1 base from V and 2 bases from J, with 13 bases in between. CDR3 sequence reads: CSVEGGPKYTDTQYF. DNA for the CDR3: TGCAGCGTTGAAGGGGGACCTAAGTACACAGATACGCAGTATTTT.

The gene calls are TRBV10-1 and TRBJ2-3; D is perhaps TRBD2 (6 bases). The CDR3 is 17 residues long. Germline loops: CDR1 WNHNN, CDR2 SYGVQD (reference sequence). V lost 4 bases to trimming and J lost 1 base, with 18 bases between them. DNA for the CDR3: TGCGCCAGCAGTGCCATTTTTTCAAGCGGGCGCACAGATACGCAGTATTTT. As protein: CASSAIFSSGRTDTQYF.

The chain is built from TRBV7-6 and TRBJ2-1; D uncertain. The germline V gene encodes CDR1 SGHVS and CDR2 FNYEAQ. This CDR3 has 14 amino acids. V was shortened by 3 bases and J by 5 bases, with 11 bases between the two germline ends. The CDR3 region has the DNA TGTGCCAGCAGCTTGTTTGTCAGTGACAATGAGCAGTTCTTC. It codes for CASSLFVSDNEQFF.

The chain recombines TRBV6-1 with TRBJ1-4; 7 bases are a match to TRBD1. The V segment lost 4 bases and the J segment 4 bases; nucleotides outside the gene matches: 6. This CDR3 spans 15 amino acids. Germline V gene data show CDR1 as MNHNS and CDR2 as SASEGT. Here the CDR3 reads CASSVTRDSNEKLFF. CDR3 DNA: TGTGCCAGCAGTGTAACGAGGGACAGTAATGAAAAACTGTTTTTT.

The chain is built from TRBV7-6 and TRBJ2-1, with 8 bases fitting TRBD2. The V segment lost 5 bases and the J segment 5 bases; nucleotides outside the gene matches: 5. Germline V gene lookup returns CDR1 SGHVS and CDR2 FNYEAQ. This CDR3 comprises 14 residues. Here the CDR3 DNA reads TGTGCCAGCAGCAAACTAGCGGAGGACAATGAGCAGTTCTTC. Encoded protein: CASSKLAEDNEQFF.

This sequence joins TRBV4-2 and TRBJ2-7; D gene uncertain. This CDR3 is built from 14 residues. CDR1 is LGHNA and CDR2 is YNFKEQ in the germline V gene. V was trimmed by 0 bases and J by 7 bases, leaving 13 bases between them. The CDR3 spells CASSQDWVGTEQYF. The CDR3 DNA reads as TGTGCCAGCAGCCAAGATTGGGTCGGCACTGAGCAGTACTTC.

The V gene is TRBV5-1, the J gene TRBJ2-5, with D possibly called TRBD1 or TRBD2 (5 bases each). Germline V gene data show CDR1 as SGHRS and CDR2 as YFSETQ. V lost 4 bases, J lost 1 base, and 14 bases lay in between. The CDR3 has 15 residues. In nucleotides, the CDR3 is TGCGCCAGCAGCGAGGGGCCACAACCCCAAGAGACCCAGTACTTC. Protein sequence: CASSEGPQPQETQYF.

Worth noting for this clone: This sample also contains other DNA sequences that code for the same CDR3. The V and J genes are TRBV28 and TRBJ2-7; D not certain. CDR3 length equals 11 residues. Trimming left V 5 bases short and J 3 bases short, with 5 bases between. Germline V gene lookup returns CDR1 MDHEN and CDR2 SYDVKM. CDR3 bases: TGTGCCAGCAGTACGGTCTACGAGCAGTACTTC. Translating it yields CASSTVYEQYF.

The chain links TRBV9 to TRBJ2-1; D possibly corresponds to TRBD2 (6 bases). Germline values: CDR1 SGDLS, CDR2 YYNGEE. The CDR3 is 15 residues long. Trimming stripped 3 bases from V and 5 bases from J, with 15 bases between. This CDR3 reads CASSGWERADNEQFF. For the CDR3, the DNA is TGTGCCAGCAGCGGGTGGGAGCGGGCCGACAATGAGCAGTTCTTC.